This T cell receptor (beta chain) stems from a study of PD-1 blockade in classical Hodgkin lymphoma (dated by TCRdb to between 2020 and 2021). Describing the broader study: Nivolumab dosing was 3 mg/kg intravenously every 2 weeks, continuing until either disease progression or unacceptable toxicity. To define a peripheral blood immune signature of response to PD-1 blockade in classical Hodgkin lymphoma, the study combined TCR beta sequencing with CyTOF. The research as a whole found: By C4D1, a significant rise was seen in CD4+ TCR diversity but not in CD8+ TCR diversity (p=0.0027 vs p=0.16), and the rise was most apparent among complete responders (p=0.02). Only a single clinical trial cohort was studied, and what caused the repertoire differences, possibly disease activity or prior therapy, remained undefined. Trial patients with a complete response had baseline diversity similar to that of newly diagnosed patients, while partial responders and progressors had significantly lower diversity. Patients starting nivolumab less than 1 year after ASCT had lower diversity and were excluded from later analyses to avoid confounding by immune reconstitution. Baseline TCR diversity was reported to be lower in newly diagnosed patients than in healthy donors and to be lower still in relapsed/refractory patients.

This specimen's time point label, interpreted: cycle 2 day 1 (C2D1) of nivolumab. Every trial patient had relapsed after autologous stem cell transplantation, and cohorts A, B and C differed in prior brentuximab vedotin exposure. The trial cohort comprised more than 55 patients with relapsed/refractory classical Hodgkin lymphoma whose best overall responses were complete response, partial response or progressive disease. Single-agent nivolumab was administered to trial patients in the multi-cohort phase II CheckMate 205 trial. An independent review committee assessed best overall response using the 2007 International Working Group response criteria. Trial PBMCs were collected just before the start of nivolumab (C1D1) and during therapy at cycle 2 day 1 and cycle 4 day 1. After peripheral blood was drawn into 8 mL Vacutainer Cell Preparation Tubes, PBMCs were isolated by centrifugation and then cryopreserved.

The Qiagen DNeasy kit was used to extract genomic DNA both from unsorted PBMCs and from the negatively selected CD4+ and CD8+ fractions. Amplification of TCR beta CDR3 regions was done by immunoSEQ multiplex PCR with primers that anneal to V and J segments. Amplification bias was minimized using a synthetic immune receptor repertoire, and residual bias was removed computationally after sequencing. The original pipeline was this. Custom Python scripts were used to quantify repertoire diversity as the Shannon entropy index. Unsorted, CD4+ and CD8+ repertoires were analyzed separately, except in combined analyses where CD4+ and CD8+ sequences were merged in silico. Clonal expansion was defined as a frequency increase of at least 2-fold after treatment compared with C1D1, and clones undetected at baseline were assigned a pseudocount of 0.5. Singleton clones were defined as clones with 0 or 1 copy at C1D1, and non-singleton clones were defined as clones with 2 or more copies. By matching protein sequences in sorted samples from the same patient, clones expanded in unsorted samples were annotated as CD4+, CD8+ or unknown. Wilcoxon tests on paired samples were used to test diversity changes from C1D1 to C4D1. As stored in TCRdb, this immuneACCESS dataset retains in-frame rearrangements with V and J assigned. A fraction of the clones does not appear; measured against another copy, unresolved V genes explain less than half of the discrepancy, and the remainder lacks a known reason. V and J calls and clone size are given by that table; D and trimming were obtained from the DNA. In all, the sample holds around 27,000 clones, and approximately 78% of those were seen once. The ten largest clones add up to approximately 10% of the sample.

On this clone itself: No cognate antigen has been identified for it. No clone much larger than this one lies a single base away; base qualities are absent.

V is shortened by 4 bases, J by 1 base, and the region joining them spans 8 bases. Taken from cysteine to phenylalanine, the CDR3 has 13 residues. Only the CDR3 region is kept as DNA, spanning 39 bases read in frame from base 1. Sequences SGHKS (CDR1) and YYEKEE (CDR2) are obtained from the germline V gene (reference sequence). The sequence joins TRBV5-5 to TRBJ1-1, with TRBD1 tentatively as D gene (5 bases match). The material sequenced was peripheral blood mononuclear cells (PBMCs), taken before the second cycle of nivolumab. The TCR sequence derives from a human donor with classical Hodgkin lymphoma. The nucleotides read TGTGCCAGCAGCCTCAGGGAGAACACTGAAGCTTTCTTT. Translation gives CASSLRENTEAFF.